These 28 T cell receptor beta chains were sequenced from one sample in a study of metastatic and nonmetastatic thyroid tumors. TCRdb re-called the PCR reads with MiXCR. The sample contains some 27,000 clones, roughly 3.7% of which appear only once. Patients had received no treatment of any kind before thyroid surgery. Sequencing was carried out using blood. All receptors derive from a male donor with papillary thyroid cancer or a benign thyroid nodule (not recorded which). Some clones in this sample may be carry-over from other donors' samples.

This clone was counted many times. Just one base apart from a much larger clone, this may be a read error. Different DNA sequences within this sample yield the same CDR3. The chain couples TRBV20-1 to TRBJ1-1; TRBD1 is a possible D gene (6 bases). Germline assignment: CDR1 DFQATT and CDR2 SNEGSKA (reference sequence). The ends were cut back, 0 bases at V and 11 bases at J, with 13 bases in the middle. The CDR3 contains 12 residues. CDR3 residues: CSARDRTDGAFF. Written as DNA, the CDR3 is TGCAGTGCTAGAGATCGGACAGATGGGGCTTTCTTT.

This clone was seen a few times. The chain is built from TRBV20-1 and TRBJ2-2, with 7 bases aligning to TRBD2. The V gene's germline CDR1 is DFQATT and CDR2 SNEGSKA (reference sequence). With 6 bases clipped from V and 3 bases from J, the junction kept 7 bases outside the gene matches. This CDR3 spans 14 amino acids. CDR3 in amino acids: CSAPYGGYTGELFF. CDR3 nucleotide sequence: TGCAGTGCCCCTTACGGGGGGTACACCGGGGAGCTGTTTTTT.

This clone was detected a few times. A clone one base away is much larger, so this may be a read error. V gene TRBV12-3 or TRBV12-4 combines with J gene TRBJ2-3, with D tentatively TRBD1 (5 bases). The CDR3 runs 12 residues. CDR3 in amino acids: CASSYPDSAQYF. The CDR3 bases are TGCGCCAGCAGTTACCCCGACAGTGCTCAGTATTTT.

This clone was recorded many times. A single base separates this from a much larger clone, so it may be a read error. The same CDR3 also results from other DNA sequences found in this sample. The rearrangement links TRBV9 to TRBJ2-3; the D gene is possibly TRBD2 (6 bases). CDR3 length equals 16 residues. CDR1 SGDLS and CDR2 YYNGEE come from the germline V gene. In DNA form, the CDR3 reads TGCGCCAGCAGCGGTGGCTGGGGGGTGAGGGCAGATACGCAGTATTTT. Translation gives CASSGGWGVRADTQYF. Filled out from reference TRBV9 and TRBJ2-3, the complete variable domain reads DSGVTQTPKHLITATGQRVTLRCSPRSGDLSVYWYQQSLDQGLQFLIQYYNGEERAKGNILERFSAQQFPDLHSELNLSSLELGDSALYFCASSGGWGVRADTQYFGPGTRLTVL.

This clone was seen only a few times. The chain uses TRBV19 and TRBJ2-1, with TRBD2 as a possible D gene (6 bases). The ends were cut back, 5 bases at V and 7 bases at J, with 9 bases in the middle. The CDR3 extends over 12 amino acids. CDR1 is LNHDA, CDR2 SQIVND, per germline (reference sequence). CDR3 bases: TGTGCCAGTAGTGCGGGAAGAAATGAGCAGTTCTTC. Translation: CASSAGRNEQFF. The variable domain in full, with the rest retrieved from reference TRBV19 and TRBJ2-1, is DGGITQSPKYLFRKEGQNVTLSCEQNLNHDAMYWYRQDPGQGLRLIYYSQIVNDFQKGDIAEGYSVSREKKESFPLTVTSAQKNPTAFYLCASSAGRNEQFFGPGTRLTVL.

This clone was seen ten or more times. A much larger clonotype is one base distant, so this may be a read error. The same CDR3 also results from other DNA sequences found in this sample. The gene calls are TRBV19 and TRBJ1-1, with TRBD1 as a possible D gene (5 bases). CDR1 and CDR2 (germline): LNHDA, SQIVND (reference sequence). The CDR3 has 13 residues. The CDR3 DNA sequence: TGTGCCAGTAGTATAGCGGGAGGGGCTGAAGCCTTCTTT. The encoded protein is CASSIAGGAEAFF.

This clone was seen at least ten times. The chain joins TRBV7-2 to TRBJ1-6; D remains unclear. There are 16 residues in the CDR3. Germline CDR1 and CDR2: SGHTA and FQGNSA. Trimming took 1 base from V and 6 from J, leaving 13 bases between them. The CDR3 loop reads CASSLGQIHINSPLHF. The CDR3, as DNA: TGTGCCAGCAGCTTAGGGCAGATCCACATTAATTCACCCCTCCACTTT.

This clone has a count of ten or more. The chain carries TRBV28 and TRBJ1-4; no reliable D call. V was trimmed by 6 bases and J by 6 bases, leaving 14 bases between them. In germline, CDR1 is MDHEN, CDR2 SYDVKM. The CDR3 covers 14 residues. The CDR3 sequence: CASRKHYLDEKLFF. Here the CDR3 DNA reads TGTGCCAGCAGGAAACATTATTTGGATGAAAAACTGTTTTTT.

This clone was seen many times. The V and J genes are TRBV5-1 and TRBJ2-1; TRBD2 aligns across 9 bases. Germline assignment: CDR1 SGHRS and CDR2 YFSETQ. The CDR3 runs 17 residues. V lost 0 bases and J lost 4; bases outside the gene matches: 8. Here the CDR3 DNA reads TGCGCCAGCAGCTTGGGCCTCCTAGCGGGACTGTACAATGAGCAGTTCTTC. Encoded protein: CASSLGLLAGLYNEQFF.

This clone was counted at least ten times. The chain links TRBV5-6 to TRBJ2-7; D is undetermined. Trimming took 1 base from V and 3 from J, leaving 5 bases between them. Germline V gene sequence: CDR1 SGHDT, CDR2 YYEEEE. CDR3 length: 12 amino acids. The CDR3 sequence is CASSLRLYEQYF. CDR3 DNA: TGTGCCAGCAGCTTGAGACTCTACGAGCAGTACTTC.

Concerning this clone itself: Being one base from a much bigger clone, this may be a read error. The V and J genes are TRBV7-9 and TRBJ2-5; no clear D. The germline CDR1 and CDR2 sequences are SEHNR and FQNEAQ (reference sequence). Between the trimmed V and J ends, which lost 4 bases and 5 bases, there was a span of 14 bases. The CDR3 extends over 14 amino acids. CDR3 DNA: TGTGCCAGCAGCTCAGAGGTCCAGTGGGAGACCCAGTACTTC. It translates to CASSSEVQWETQYF.

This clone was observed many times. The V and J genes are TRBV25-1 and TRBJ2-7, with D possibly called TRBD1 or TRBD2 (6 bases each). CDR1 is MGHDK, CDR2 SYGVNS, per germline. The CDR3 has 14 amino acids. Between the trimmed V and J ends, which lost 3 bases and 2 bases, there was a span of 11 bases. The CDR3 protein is CASSDRGDTYEQYF. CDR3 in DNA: TGTGCCAGCAGTGATAGGGGGGACACCTACGAGCAGTACTTC.

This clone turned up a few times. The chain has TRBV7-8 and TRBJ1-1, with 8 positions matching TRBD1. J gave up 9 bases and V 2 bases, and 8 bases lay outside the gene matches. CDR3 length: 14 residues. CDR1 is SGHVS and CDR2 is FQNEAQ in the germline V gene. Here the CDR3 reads CASSLPRTGSQAFF. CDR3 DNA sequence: TGTGCCAGCAGCTTACCCCGGACAGGGTCGCAAGCTTTCTTT.

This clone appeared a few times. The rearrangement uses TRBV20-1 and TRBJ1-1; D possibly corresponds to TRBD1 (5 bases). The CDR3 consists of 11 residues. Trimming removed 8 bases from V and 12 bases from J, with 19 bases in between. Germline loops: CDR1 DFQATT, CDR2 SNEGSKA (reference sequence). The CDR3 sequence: CSRAGVPGSFF. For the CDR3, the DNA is TGCAGTCGTGCGGGGGTTCCAGGGTCTTTCTTT.

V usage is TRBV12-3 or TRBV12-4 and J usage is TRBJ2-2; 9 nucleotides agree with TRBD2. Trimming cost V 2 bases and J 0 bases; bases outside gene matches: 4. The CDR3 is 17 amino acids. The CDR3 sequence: CASSLSGGGANTGELFF. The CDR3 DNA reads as TGTGCCAGCAGTTTATCGGGCGGGGGGGCGAACACCGGGGAGCTGTTTTTT.

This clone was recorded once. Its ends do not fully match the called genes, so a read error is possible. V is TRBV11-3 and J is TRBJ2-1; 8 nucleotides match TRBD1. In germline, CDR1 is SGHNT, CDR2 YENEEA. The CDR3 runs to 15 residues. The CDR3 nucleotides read TGTGCCAGCATCTTAGGGGCCGGACAGGGTCGCGAGCAGCTCTTC. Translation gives CASILGAGQGREQLF.

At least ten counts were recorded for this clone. CDR3 protein: CASSASTGVNTEAFF. Here the CDR3 DNA reads TGTGCCAGCAGCGCATCGACAGGGGTGAACACTGAAGCTTTCTTT. This sequence joins TRBV7-6 and TRBJ1-1; 8 bases line up with TRBD1. This CDR3 contains 15 residues. J was trimmed by 0 bases and V by 5 bases; bases with no gene match: 5. The germline CDR1 and CDR2 sequences are SGHVS and FNYEAQ.

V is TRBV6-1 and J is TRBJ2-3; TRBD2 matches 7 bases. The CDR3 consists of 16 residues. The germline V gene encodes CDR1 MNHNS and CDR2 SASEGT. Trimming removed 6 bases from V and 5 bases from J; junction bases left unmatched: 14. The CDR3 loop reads CASSPGTKRVGDTQYF. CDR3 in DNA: TGTGCCAGCAGCCCTGGGACTAAACGGGTCGGAGATACGCAGTATTTT.

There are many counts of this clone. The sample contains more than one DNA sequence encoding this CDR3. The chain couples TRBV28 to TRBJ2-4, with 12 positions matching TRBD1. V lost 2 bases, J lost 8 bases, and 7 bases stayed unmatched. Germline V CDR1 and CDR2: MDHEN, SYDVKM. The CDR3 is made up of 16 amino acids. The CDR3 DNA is TGTGCCAGCAGTTTAGGGACAGGGGGCTTCGTTGACATTCAGTACTTC. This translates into CASSLGTGGFVDIQYF.

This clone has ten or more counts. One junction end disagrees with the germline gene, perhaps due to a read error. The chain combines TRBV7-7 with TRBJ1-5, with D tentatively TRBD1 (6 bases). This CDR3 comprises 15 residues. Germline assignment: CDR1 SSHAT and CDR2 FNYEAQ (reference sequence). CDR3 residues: CASSLGGGGNQPQHF. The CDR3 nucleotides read TGTGCTAGCAGCTTAGGGGGGGGGGGCAATCAGCCCCAGCATTTT.

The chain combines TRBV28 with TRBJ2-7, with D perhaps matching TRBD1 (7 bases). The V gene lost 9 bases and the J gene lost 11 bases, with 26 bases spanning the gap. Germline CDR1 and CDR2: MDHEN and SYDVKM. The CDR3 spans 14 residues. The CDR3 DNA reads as TGTGCCAGTAGGAGGGACAGCCCTCACGAAGAGGAGTACTTC. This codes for CASRRDSPHEEEYF.

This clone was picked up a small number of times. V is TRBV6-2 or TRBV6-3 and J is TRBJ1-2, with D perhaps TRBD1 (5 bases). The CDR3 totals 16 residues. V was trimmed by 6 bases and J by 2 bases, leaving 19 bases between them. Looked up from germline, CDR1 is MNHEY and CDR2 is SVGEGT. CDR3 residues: CASRHTTGKGNYGYTF. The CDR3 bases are TGTGCCAGCAGACATACTACAGGAAAGGGGAACTATGGCTACACCTTC.

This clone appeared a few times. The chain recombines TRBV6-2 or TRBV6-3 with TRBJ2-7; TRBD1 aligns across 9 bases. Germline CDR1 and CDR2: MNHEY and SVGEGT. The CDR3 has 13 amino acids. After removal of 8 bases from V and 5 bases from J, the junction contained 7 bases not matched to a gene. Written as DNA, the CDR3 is TGTGCCAGCCGGGGACAGGGCGAGGACGAGCAGTACTTC. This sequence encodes CASRGQGEDEQYF.

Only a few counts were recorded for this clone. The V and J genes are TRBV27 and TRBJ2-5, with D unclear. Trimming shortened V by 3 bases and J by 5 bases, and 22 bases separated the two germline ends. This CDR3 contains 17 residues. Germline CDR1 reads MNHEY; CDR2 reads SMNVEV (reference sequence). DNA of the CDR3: TGTGCCAGCAGTTTCCCCGGGCCAGTCCAGATATGGGAGACCCAGTACTTC. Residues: CASSFPGPVQIWETQYF.

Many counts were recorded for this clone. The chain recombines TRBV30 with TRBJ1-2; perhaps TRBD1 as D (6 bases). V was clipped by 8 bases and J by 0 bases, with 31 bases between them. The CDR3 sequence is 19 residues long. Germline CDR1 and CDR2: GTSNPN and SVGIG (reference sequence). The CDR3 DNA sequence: TGTGCCGGAAGAGGCCTCCCTCAGGACAGCCAACGAGCTAACTATGGCTACACCTTC. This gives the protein CAGRGLPQDSQRANYGYTF.

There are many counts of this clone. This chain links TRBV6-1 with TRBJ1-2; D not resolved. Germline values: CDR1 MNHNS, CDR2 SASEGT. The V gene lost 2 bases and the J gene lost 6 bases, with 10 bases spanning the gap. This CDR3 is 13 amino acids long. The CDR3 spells CASSEIQADGYTF. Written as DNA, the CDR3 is TGTGCCAGCAGTGAAATCCAGGCAGATGGCTACACCTTC.

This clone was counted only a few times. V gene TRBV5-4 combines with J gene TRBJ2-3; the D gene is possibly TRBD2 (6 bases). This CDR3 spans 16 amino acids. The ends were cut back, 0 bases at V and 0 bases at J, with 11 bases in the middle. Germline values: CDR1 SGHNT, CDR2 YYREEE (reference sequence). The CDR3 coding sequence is TGTGCCAGCAGCTTGGATAGCGGATCTAGCACAGATACGCAGTATTTT. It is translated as CASSLDSGSSTDTQYF.

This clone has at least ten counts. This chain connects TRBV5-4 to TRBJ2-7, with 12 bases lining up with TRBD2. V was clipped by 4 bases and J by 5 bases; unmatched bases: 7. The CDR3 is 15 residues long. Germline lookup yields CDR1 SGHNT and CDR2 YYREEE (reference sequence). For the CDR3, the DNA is TGTGCCAGCAGCCGATGGACTAGCGGGAACGACGAGCAGTACTTC. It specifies CASSRWTSGNDEQYF. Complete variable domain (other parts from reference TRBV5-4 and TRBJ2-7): ETGVTQSPTHLIKTRGQQVTLRCSSQSGHNTVSWYQQALGQGPQFIFQYYREEENGRGNFPPRFSGLQFPNYSSELNVNALELDDSALYLCASSRWTSGNDEQYFGPGTRLTVT.